This T cell receptor (beta chain) was profiled in a study of response to subunit inactivated influenza vaccine. This clonotype was seen repeatedly, ten times or more. MiXCR, run by TCRdb on the RT-PCR reads, gives a single entry per CDR3 protein. The sample records around 570,000 distinct CDR3 sequences, less than 10% being singletons. V was shortened by 1 base and J by 6 bases, with 10 bases between the two germline ends. The CDR3 runs to 14 residues. In germline, CDR1 is SEHNR, CDR2 FQNEAQ (reference sequence). The receptor was isolated from a man aged 50 to 69 who received an inactivated influenza vaccine. The chain employs TRBV7-9 and TRBJ1-5; D is possibly TRBD1 (5 bases). Source: PBMCs from blood, taken around 25 months after vaccination. CDR3 DNA sequence: TGTGCCAGCAGCTTAGGGGCAGGGCGTCAGCCCCAGCATTTT. Its translation: CASSLGAGRQPQHF.